The T cell receptor (beta chain) under discussion was sequenced for a study of T cells in Graves' hyperthyroidism and ophthalmopathy. There were TCR beta CDR3 regions amplified from RNA transcripts. First-round RT-PCR of the TCR CDR3 relied on the HTBI primer set. Using its own MiXCR run on the multiplex PCR reads, TCRdb lists one record per CDR3 protein. The table records 530,000 or so distinct CDR3 sequences, about half of them present only once. The CDR3 totals 16 residues. The TCR was taken from a woman in her late teens or twenties with Graves' hyperthyroidism. The sample consisted of peripheral blood or thyroid tissue (not recorded which). V gene TRBV12-3 or TRBV12-4 combines with J gene TRBJ2-7, with D possibly matching TRBD2 (6 bases). The J call is uncertain, as TRBJ2-1 better fits the DNA end. The CDR3 DNA reads TGTGCCAGCAGAGCACCGGGACGGCGACTAGACAATGAGCAGTTCTTC. As protein: CASRAPGRRLDNEQFF.